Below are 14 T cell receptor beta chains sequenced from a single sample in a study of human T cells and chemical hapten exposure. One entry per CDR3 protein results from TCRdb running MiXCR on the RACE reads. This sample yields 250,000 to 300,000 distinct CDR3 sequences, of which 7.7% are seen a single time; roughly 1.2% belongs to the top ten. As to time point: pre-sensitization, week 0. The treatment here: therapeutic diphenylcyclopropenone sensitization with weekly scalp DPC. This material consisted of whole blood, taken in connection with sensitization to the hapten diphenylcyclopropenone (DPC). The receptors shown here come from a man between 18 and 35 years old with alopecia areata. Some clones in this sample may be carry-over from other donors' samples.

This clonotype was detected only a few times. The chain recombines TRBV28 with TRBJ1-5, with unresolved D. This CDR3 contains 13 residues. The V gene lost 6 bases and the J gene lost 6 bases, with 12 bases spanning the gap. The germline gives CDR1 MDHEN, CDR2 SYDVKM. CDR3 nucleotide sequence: TGTGCCAGCAGCCGCATTGGGAGTCAGCCCCAGCATTTT. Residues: CASSRIGSQPQHF.

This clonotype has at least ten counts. CDR3 nucleotides: TGTGCCAGCAGAGGGGATCGCAAGGGCCTAAGTTCACCCCTCCACTTT. Its protein product is CASRGDRKGLSSPLHF. The rearrangement uses TRBV7-9 and TRBJ1-6; tentative D call: TRBD1 (5 bases). CDR3 size: 16 residues. Germline values: CDR1 SEHNR, CDR2 FQNEAQ (reference sequence). Trimming cost V 6 bases and J 9 bases, with 21 bases left between them.

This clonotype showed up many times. Here the CDR3 reads CASSQVGEAAQETQYF. CDR3 bases: TGCGCCAGCAGCCAAGTAGGCGAGGCGGCCCAAGAGACCCAGTACTTC. The chain links TRBV4-3 to TRBJ2-5, with D unresolved. The germline V gene has CDR1 LGHNA and CDR2 YSLEER. The ends were cut back, 1 base at V and 1 base at J, with 13 bases in the middle. CDR3 length: 16 residues.

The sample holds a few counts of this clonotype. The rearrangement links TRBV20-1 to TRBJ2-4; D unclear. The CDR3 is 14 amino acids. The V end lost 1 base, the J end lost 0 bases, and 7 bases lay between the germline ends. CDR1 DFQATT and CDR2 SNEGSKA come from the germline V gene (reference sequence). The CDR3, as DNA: TGCAGTGCTAGAGCACCTATAGCCAAAAACATTCAGTACTTC. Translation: CSARAPIAKNIQYF.

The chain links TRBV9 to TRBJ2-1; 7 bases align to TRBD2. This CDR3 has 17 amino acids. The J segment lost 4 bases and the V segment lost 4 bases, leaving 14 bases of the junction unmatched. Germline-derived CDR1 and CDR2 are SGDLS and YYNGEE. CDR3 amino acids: CASSPTVGGTLYNEQFF. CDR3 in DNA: TGTGCCAGCAGCCCCACAGTGGGGGGGACTCTTTACAATGAGCAGTTCTTC. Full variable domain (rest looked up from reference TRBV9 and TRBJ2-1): DSGVTQTPKHLITATGQRVTLRCSPRSGDLSVYWYQQSLDQGLQFLIQYYNGEERAKGNILERFSAQQFPDLHSELNLSSLELGDSALYFCASSPTVGGTLYNEQFFGPGTRLTVL.

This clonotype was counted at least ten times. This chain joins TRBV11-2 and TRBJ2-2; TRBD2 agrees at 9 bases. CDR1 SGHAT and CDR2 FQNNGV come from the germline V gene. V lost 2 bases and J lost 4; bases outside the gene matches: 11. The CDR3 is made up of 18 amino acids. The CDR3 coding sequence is TGTGCCAGCAGCTTAAACGCGGTGGGGACTAGCTCCACCGGGGAGCTGTTTTTT. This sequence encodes CASSLNAVGTSSTGELFF.

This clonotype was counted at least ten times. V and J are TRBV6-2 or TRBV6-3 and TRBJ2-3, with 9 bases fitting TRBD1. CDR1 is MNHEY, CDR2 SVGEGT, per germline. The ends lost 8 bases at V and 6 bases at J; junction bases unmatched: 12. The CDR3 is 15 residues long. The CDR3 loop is CASRLLGQGSDTQYF. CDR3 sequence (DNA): TGTGCCAGCCGCTTATTGGGACAGGGATCGGATACGCAGTATTTT.

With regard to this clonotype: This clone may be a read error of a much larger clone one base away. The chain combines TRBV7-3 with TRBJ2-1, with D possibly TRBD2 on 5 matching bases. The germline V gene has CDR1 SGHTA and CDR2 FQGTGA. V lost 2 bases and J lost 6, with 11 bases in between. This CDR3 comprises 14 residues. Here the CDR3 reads CASSLSADLNEQFF. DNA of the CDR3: TGTGCCAGCAGCTTATCAGCGGACCTCAATGAGCAGTTCTTC. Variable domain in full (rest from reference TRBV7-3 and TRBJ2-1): GAGVSQTPSNKVTEKGKYVELRCDPISGHTALYWYRQSLGQGPEFLIYFQGTGAADDSGLPNDRFFAVRPEGSVSTLKIQRTERGDSAVYLCASSLSADLNEQFFGPGTRLTVL.

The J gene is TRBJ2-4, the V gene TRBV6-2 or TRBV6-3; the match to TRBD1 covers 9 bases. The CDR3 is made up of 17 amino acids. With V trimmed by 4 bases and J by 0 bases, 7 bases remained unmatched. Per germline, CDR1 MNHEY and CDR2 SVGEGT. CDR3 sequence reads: CASSSTGQGLAKNIQYF. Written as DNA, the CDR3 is TGTGCCAGCAGTTCGACCGGACAGGGGCTAGCCAAAAACATTCAGTACTTC.

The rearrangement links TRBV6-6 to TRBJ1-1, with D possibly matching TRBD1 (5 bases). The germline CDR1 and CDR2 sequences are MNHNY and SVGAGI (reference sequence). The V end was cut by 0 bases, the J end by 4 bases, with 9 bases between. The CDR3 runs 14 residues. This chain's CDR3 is CASSYSPRGTEAFF. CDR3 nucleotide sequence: TGTGCCAGCAGTTACTCTCCGAGGGGCACTGAAGCTTTCTTT.

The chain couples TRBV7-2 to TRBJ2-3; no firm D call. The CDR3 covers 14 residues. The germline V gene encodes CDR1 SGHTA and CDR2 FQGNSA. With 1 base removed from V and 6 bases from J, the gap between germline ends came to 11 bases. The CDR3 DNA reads TGTGCCAGCAGCTTAGACCGAGCAGGCGATACGCAGTATTTT. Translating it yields CASSLDRAGDTQYF.

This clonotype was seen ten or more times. The CDR3 region has the DNA TGCAGCCACTCAGAATTCCTCCAAGAGACCCAGTACTTC. Translating it yields CSHSEFLQETQYF. This rearrangement joins TRBV29-1 to TRBJ2-5, with unresolved D. Germline CDR1 SQVTM, CDR2 ANQGSEA. The CDR3 contains 13 residues. The germline V and J ends were trimmed by 8 bases and 1 base, with 14 bases remaining between them.

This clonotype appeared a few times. In DNA form, the CDR3 reads TGTGCCAGCAGCCAAGATGGGAATGAGCAGTTCTTC. Protein: CASSQDGNEQFF. The chain employs TRBV4-2 and TRBJ2-1; D call uncertain. From germline, CDR1 is LGHNA and CDR2 YNFKEQ. The CDR3 covers 12 residues. Trimming removed 0 bases at V and 7 bases at J, with 4 bases between.

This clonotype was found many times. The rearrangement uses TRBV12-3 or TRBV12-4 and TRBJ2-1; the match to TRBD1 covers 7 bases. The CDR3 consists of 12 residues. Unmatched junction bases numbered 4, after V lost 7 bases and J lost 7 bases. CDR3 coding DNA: TGTGCCAGCACCGACAGGGCTAATGAGCAGTTCTTC. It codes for CASTDRANEQFF.